These 25 T cell receptor beta chains were all obtained from the same sample, sequenced in a study of T cell responses to AZD1222 COVID-19 vaccine. Profiling relied on immunoSEQ multiplex PCR, and the TCRdb table lists in-frame clones only, not all of them. The sample shows roughly 100,000 clones, approximately 90% of them seen only once. Here the sequenced sample was peripheral blood, taken on day 0 of AZD1222 vaccination. The receptors shown here come from an adult in good health.

V is TRBV3-1 (or the pseudogene TRBV3-2) and J is TRBJ2-5, with 9 bases aligning to TRBD2. In germline, CDR1 is LGHDT, CDR2 YNNKEL (reference sequence). The CDR3 has 13 amino acids. V lost 6 bases to trimming and J lost 5 bases; unmatched junction nucleotides: 4. The CDR3 region is CASSVLAGETQYF. The DNA of the CDR3 is TGTGCCAGCAGTGTCCTAGCGGGGGAGACCCAGTACTTC.

The CDR3 reads CASRLSAYYEQYF. CDR3 coding DNA: TGTGCCAGCAGGCTTAGCGCCTACTACGAGCAGTACTTC. This chain joins TRBV27 and TRBJ2-7; perhaps TRBD2 as D (5 bases). This CDR3 is 13 amino acids long. Looked up from germline, CDR1 is MNHEY and CDR2 is SMNVEV (reference sequence). Deletions cut 6 bases from V and 3 bases from J, with 12 bases between.

This sequence joins TRBV7-6 and TRBJ2-1, with TRBD1 matching over 7 bases. CDR1 and CDR2 (germline): SGHVS, FNYEAQ. J was trimmed by 0 bases and V by 1 base; bases with no gene match: 6. This CDR3 contains 17 residues. This CDR3 is CASSLVKGQSSYNEQFF. The CDR3, as DNA: TGTGCCAGCAGCTTAGTGAAGGGACAGAGCTCCTACAATGAGCAGTTCTTC.

The chain carries TRBV11-1 and TRBJ1-1; TRBD1 matches 8 bases. Germline assignment: CDR1 SGHAT and CDR2 FQDESV (reference sequence). The CDR3 loop spans 16 amino acids. V shed 5 bases, J shed 0 bases, and the junction held 8 bases outside the gene matches. The CDR3 nucleotides are TGTGCCAGCAGCCCCCGACAGGGGCTCATGAACACTGAAGCTTTCTTT. Protein: CASSPRQGLMNTEAFF.

This chain links TRBV15 with TRBJ2-7; TRBD1 matches 9 bases. The CDR3 contains 13 residues. Trimming removed 6 bases from V and 6 bases from J; junction bases left unmatched: 6. Germline V gene sequence: CDR1 LNHNV, CDR2 YYDKDF (reference sequence). In DNA form, the CDR3 reads TGTGCCACCAGAGTTCGACAGGGGGGCGAGCAGTACTTC. It translates to CATRVRQGGEQYF.

CDR3 bases: TGTGCCAGCAGCTTATGGTTGGGGGATACGGGCGGCTACACCTTC. This sequence encodes CASSLWLGDTGGYTF. This chain connects TRBV7-2 to TRBJ1-2; D may be TRBD1 (5 bases). Between the trimmed V and J ends, which lost 2 bases and 8 bases, there was a span of 18 bases. The CDR3 has 15 residues. The germline V gene encodes CDR1 SGHTA and CDR2 FQGNSA.

This clone was observed a single time. The genes are TRBV3-1 (or the pseudogene TRBV3-2) and TRBJ1-2, with D unresolved. The CDR3 extends over 16 amino acids. The germline V gene has CDR1 LGHDT and CDR2 YNNKEL (reference sequence). Trimming shortened V by 1 base and J by 2 bases, and 14 bases separated the two germline ends. Here the CDR3 reads CASSQGKRAINYGYTF. The CDR3 coding sequence is TGTGCCAGCAGCCAAGGAAAGAGGGCAATCAACTATGGCTACACCTTC.

This sequence joins TRBV29-1 and TRBJ1-1; D possibly corresponds to TRBD1 (6 bases). V was trimmed by 6 bases and J by 3 bases, leaving 14 bases between them. CDR1 is SQVTM and CDR2 is ANQGSEA in the germline V gene. CDR3 length equals 13 residues. The CDR3 spells CSVSGQKHTEAFF. The CDR3 DNA sequence: TGCAGCGTCTCCGGACAGAAGCACACTGAAGCTTTCTTT.

The gene calls are TRBV2 and TRBJ2-7; no clear D gene. Germline values: CDR1 SNHLY, CDR2 FYNNEI. The CDR3 covers 12 residues. V was pared by 4 bases and J by 3 bases, with 7 bases between. In nucleotides, the CDR3 is TGTGCCAGCAGTGTTTTCAGCTACGAGCAGTACTTC. Amino acids: CASSVFSYEQYF.

This chain links TRBV28 with TRBJ2-3; weak D call: TRBD2 (5 bases). The ends were cut back, 5 bases at V and 1 base at J, with 13 bases in the middle. This CDR3 is built from 15 residues. From germline, CDR1 is MDHEN and CDR2 SYDVKM. The CDR3 coding sequence is TGTGCCAGCAGTCGACCCCTCGGGGGCACAGATACGCAGTATTTT. Translating it yields CASSRPLGGTDTQYF.

The V gene is TRBV13, the J gene TRBJ2-5, with 11 bases that match TRBD2. There are 15 residues in the CDR3. Germline-derived CDR1 and CDR2 are PRHDT and FYEKMQ (reference sequence). V was pared by 4 bases and J by 4 bases, with 5 bases of the junction left unmatched. The CDR3 region is CASSSGTSGGETQYF. CDR3 sequence (DNA): TGTGCCAGCAGCTCCGGGACTAGCGGAGGAGAGACCCAGTACTTC. Combining the CDR3 with reference TRBV13 and TRBJ2-5 gives the whole variable domain AAGVIQSPRHLIKEKRETATLKCYPIPRHDTVYWYQQGPGQDPQFLISFYEKMQSDKGSIPDRFSAQQFSDYHSELNMSSLELGDSALYFCASSSGTSGGETQYFGPGTRLLVL.

The chain employs TRBV10-2 and TRBJ2-5; D tentatively reads TRBD1 or TRBD2 (6 bases each). Trimming took 3 bases from V and 1 from J, leaving 9 bases between them. The CDR3 contains 14 residues. In germline, CDR1 is WSHSY, CDR2 SAAADI. The CDR3 DNA is TGCGCCAGCAGTGACTCGGGGGCCCAAGAGACCCAGTACTTC. Translated, it gives CASSDSGAQETQYF.

This chain uses TRBV6-2 or TRBV6-3 with TRBJ2-3; 7 bases fit TRBD2. With V trimmed by 2 bases and J by 4 bases, 9 bases remained unmatched. The CDR3 is made up of 16 amino acids. Germline loops: CDR1 MNHEY, CDR2 SVGEGT. DNA for the CDR3: TGTGCCAGCAGTTACATGGCGGGAGCGGGCCCAGATACGCAGTATTTT. Translating gives CASSYMAGAGPDTQYF.

The CDR3 DNA reads as TGTGCCAGCTCACTAAGCTCCGGGTACCCCTACGAGCAGTACTTC. Translating it yields CASSLSSGYPYEQYF. The rearrangement links TRBV18 to TRBJ2-7; no clear D. Germline loops: CDR1 KGHSH, CDR2 LQKENI. The CDR3 is 15 residues long. Trimming removed 4 bases from V and 2 bases from J, with 15 bases in between. The complete variable domain, with remaining parts taken from reference TRBV18 and TRBJ2-7, reads NAGVMQNPRHLVRRRGQEARLRCSPMKGHSHVYWYRQLPEEGLKFMVYLQKENIIDESGMPKERFSAEFPKEGPSILRIQQVVRGDSAAYFCASSLSSGYPYEQYFGPGTRLTVT.

This chain connects TRBV27 to TRBJ2-7, with 8 bases fitting TRBD1. This CDR3 has 16 amino acids. Germline V CDR1 and CDR2: MNHEY, SMNVEV (reference sequence). The trim removed 2 bases at V and 1 base at J, leaving 7 bases unmatched. The CDR3 DNA sequence: TGTGCCAGCAGTTTACGACAAACAGGGGGGTCCTACGAGCAGTACTTC. It encodes CASSLRQTGGSYEQYF.

This clone showed up just a few times. The rearrangement joins TRBV5-4 to TRBJ1-4; D is unclear. There are 15 residues in the CDR3. Between the trimmed V and J ends, which lost 3 bases and 0 bases, there was a span of 9 bases. Germline V lookup: CDR1 SGHNT, CDR2 YYREEE (reference sequence). The CDR3 loop is CASSSDGATNEKLFF. The DNA of the CDR3 is TGTGCCAGCAGCTCGGACGGTGCAACTAATGAAAAACTGTTTTTT.

The chain recombines TRBV15 with TRBJ2-7, with TRBD1 as a possible D gene (5 bases). V lost 4 bases, J lost 3 bases, and 10 bases lay in between. Per the germline V gene, CDR1 is LNHNV and CDR2 is YYDKDF (reference sequence). The CDR3 extends over 13 amino acids. The CDR3 DNA reads TGTGCCACCAGCATTGACAGTCACTACGAGCAGTACTTC. Its protein product is CATSIDSHYEQYF.

V is TRBV2 and J is TRBJ1-3; D call uncertain. CDR1 and CDR2 (germline): SNHLY, FYNNEI. Trimming stripped 3 bases from V and 4 bases from J, with 7 bases between. The CDR3 loop spans 13 amino acids. The CDR3 reads CASSESEGNTIYF. For the CDR3, the DNA is TGTGCCAGCAGTGAGAGCGAGGGAAACACCATATATTTT.

V and J are TRBV11-2 and TRBJ2-3; 10 positions match TRBD2. The germline gives CDR1 SGHAT, CDR2 FQNNGV. V shed 8 bases, J shed 7 bases, and the junction held 12 bases outside the gene matches. This CDR3 spans 15 amino acids. CDR3 residues: CASLNPGLALNTQYF. CDR3 nucleotides: TGTGCCAGCCTAAATCCGGGACTAGCGTTAAATACGCAGTATTTT. The full variable domain, completed using reference TRBV11-2 and TRBJ2-3, is EAGVAQSPRYKIIEKRQSVAFWCNPISGHATLYWYQQILGQGPKLLIQFQNNGVVDDSQLPKDRFSAERLKGVDSTLKIQPAKLEDSAVYLCASLNPGLALNTQYFGPGTRLTVL.

The rearrangement joins TRBV5-5 to TRBJ1-1; 7 bases match TRBD1. The J segment lost 3 bases and the V segment lost 2 bases, leaving 1 base of the junction unmatched. Germline lookup yields CDR1 SGHKS and CDR2 YYEKEE (reference sequence). The CDR3 totals 13 residues. The CDR3 loop reads CASSLQGHTEAFF. The DNA of the CDR3 is TGTGCCAGCAGCTTACAGGGGCACACTGAAGCTTTCTTT.

The CDR3 DNA follows: TGCGCCAGCAGCCTACCGGGACAGGGAAGCGAGCAGTACTTC. This sequence encodes CASSLPGQGSEQYF. The V call is TRBV5-1, the J call TRBJ2-7; the match to TRBD1 covers 9 bases. Germline V CDR1 and CDR2: SGHRS, YFSETQ. V trimming: 4 bases; J trimming: 6 bases; junction bases outside the gene matches: 8. There are 14 residues in the CDR3. The variable domain in full, completed from reference TRBV5-1 and TRBJ2-7, reads KAGVTQTPRYLIKTRGQQVTLSCSPISGHRSVSWYQQTPGQGLQFLFEYFSETQRNKGNFPGRFSGRQFSNSRSEMNVSTLELGDSALYLCASSLPGQGSEQYFGPGTRLTVT.

A single count supports this clone. This chain uses TRBV27 with TRBJ2-7, with D possibly matching TRBD2 (6 bases). Germline V gene sequence: CDR1 MNHEY, CDR2 SMNVEV (reference sequence). The CDR3 loop spans 13 amino acids. V dropped 1 base and J dropped 11 bases, with 15 bases sitting between them. CDR3 in DNA: TGTGCCAGCAGTTTATTAGGGCGGGAAAGGGAGTACTTC. Translating gives CASSLLGREREYF.

The chain employs TRBV18 and TRBJ2-7; TRBD1 matches at 10 bases. The CDR3 has 13 amino acids. The germline CDR1 and CDR2 sequences are KGHSH and LQKENI. The junction had 5 bases not matched to a gene; V was cut back by 6 bases and J by 6 bases. The CDR3 coding sequence is TGTGCCAGCTCCCCGGGACAGGGGAGCGAGCAGTACTTC. It yields the protein CASSPGQGSEQYF.

This chain connects TRBV12-3 or TRBV12-4 to TRBJ1-5; no definite D call. The CDR3 consists of 13 residues. With 8 bases removed from V and 2 bases from J, the gap between germline ends came to 10 bases. The CDR3 sequence is CASARSGNQPQHF. The CDR3 DNA sequence: TGTGCCAGCGCGCGAAGTGGCAATCAGCCCCAGCATTTT.

The chain links TRBV3-1 (or the pseudogene TRBV3-2) to TRBJ2-2; D unresolved. The CDR3 totals 16 residues. Deletions cut 0 bases from V and 0 bases from J, with 8 bases between. The germline V gene encodes CDR1 LGHDT and CDR2 YNNKEL (reference sequence). The CDR3 here is CASSQERGANTGELFF. The CDR3 bases are TGTGCCAGCAGCCAAGAACGCGGAGCGAACACCGGGGAGCTGTTTTTT.